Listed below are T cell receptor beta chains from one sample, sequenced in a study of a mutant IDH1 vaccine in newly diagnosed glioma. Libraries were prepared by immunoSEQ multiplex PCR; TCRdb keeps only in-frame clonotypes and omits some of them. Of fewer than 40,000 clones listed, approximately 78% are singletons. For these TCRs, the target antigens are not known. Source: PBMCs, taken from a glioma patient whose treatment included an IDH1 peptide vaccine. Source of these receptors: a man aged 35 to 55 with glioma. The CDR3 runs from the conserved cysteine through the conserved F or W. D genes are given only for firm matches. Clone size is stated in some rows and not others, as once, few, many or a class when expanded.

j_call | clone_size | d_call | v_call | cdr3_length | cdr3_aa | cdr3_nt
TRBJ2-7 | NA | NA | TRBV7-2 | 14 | CASSFGPGDYEQYF | TGTGCCAGCAGCTTCGGGCCTGGGGACTACGAGCAGTACTTC
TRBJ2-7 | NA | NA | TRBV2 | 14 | CASSEPPPLYEQYF | TGTGCCAGCAGTGAACCCCCGCCACTGTACGAGCAGTACTTC
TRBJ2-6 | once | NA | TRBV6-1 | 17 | CASSEALGRGGANVLTF | TGTGCCAGCAGTGAAGCGCTCGGGCGAGGAGGGGCCAACGTCCTGACTTTC
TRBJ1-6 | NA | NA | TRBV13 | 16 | CASRFTAVTNNSPLHF | TGTGCCAGCAGGTTTACAGCAGTCACGAATAATTCACCCCTCCACTTT
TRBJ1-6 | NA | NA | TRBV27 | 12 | CASRTQNSPLHF | TGTGCCAGCAGGACACAAAATTCACCCCTCCACTTT
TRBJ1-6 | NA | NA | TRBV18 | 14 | CASSTDSNNSPLHF | TGTGCCAGCTCAACTGACTCGAATAACTCACCCCTCCACTTT
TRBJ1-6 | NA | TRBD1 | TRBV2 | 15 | CASRGDRVEGSPLHF | TGTGCCAGCAGGGGGGACAGGGTGGAAGGTTCACCCCTCCACTTT
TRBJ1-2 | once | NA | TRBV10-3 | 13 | CAIGADTNYGYTF | TGTGCCATCGGGGCAGACACTAACTATGGCTACACCTTC
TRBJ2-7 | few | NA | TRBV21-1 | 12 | CASRKTGGEQYF | TGTGCCAGCAGAAAAACAGGGGGCGAGCAGTACTTC
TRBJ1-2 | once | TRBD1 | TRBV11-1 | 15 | CASSSGRDRAYGYTF | TGTGCCAGCAGCTCGGGGCGGGACAGGGCTTATGGCTACACCTTC
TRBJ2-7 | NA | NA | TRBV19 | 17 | CASSEVAGGPLPYEQYF | TGTGCCAGTAGTGAGGTTGCCGGGGGTCCACTTCCCTACGAGCAGTACTTC
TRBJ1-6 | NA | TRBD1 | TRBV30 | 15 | CAWRGQGTGNSPLHF | TGTGCCTGGAGGGGACAGGGCACGGGTAATTCACCCCTCCACTTT
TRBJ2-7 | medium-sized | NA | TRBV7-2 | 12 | CASSLQGYEQYF | TGTGCCAGCAGCTTACAGGGTTACGAGCAGTACTTC
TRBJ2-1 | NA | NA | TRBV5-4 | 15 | CASSFEGSSYNEQFF | TGTGCCAGCAGCTTCGAGGGAAGCTCCTACAATGAGCAGTTCTTC
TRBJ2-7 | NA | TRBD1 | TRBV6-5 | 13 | CASSRDSLYEQYF | TGTGCCAGCAGTCGGGACAGTCTCTACGAGCAGTACTTC
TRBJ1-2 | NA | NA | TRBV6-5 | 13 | CASSGTYPYGYTF | TGTGCCAGCAGCGGAACGTATCCCTATGGCTACACCTTC
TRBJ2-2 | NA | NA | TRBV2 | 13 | CASREVNTGELFF | TGTGCCAGCAGAGAAGTGAACACCGGGGAGCTGTTTTTT
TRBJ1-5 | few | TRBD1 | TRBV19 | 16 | CASSRGQGPTSQPQHF | TGTGCCAGTAGTAGGGGACAGGGCCCTACGAGTCAGCCCCAGCATTTT
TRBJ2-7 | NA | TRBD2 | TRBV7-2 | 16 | CASRPFGTSGGYEQYF | TGTGCCAGCAGACCATTTGGGACTAGCGGGGGGTACGAGCAGTACTTC
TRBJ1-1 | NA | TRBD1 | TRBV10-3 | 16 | CAIRRTGGDRNTEAFF | TGTGCCATCAGGAGGACAGGGGGCGACAGGAACACTGAAGCTTTCTTT
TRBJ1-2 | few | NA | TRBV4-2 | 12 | CASSQDERGYTF | TGTGCCAGCAGCCAAGATGAAAGGGGCTACACCTTC
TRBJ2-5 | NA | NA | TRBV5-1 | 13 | CASGGTNQETQYF | TGCGCCAGTGGCGGGACAAACCAAGAGACCCAGTACTTC
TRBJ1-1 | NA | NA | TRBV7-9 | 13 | CASSLEPQAEAFF | TGTGCCAGCAGCTTAGAGCCCCAGGCTGAAGCTTTCTTT
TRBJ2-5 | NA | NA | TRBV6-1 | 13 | CASSEVSPETQYF | TGTGCCAGCAGTGAGGTCAGCCCAGAGACCCAGTACTTC
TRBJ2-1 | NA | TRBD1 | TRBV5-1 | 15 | CASSFRDRVYNEQFF | TGCGCCAGCAGCTTCCGGGACAGGGTGTACAATGAGCAGTTCTTC
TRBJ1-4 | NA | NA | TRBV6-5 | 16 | CASSYRLPATNEKLFF | TGTGCCAGCAGTTATCGACTCCCGGCAACTAATGAAAAACTGTTTTTT
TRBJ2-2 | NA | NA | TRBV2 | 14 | CASKGSTGTGELFF | TGTGCCAGCAAGGGATCGACTGGGACCGGGGAGCTGTTTTTT
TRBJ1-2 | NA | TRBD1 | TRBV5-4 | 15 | CASSLEGGQGYGYTF | TGTGCCAGCAGCTTGGAAGGGGGACAGGGCTATGGCTACACCTTC
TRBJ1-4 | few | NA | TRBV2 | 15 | CASRIGGISNEKLFF | TGTGCCAGCAGAATAGGGGGGATATCTAATGAAAAACTGTTTTTT
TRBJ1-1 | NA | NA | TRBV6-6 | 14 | CASSPSSTGTEAFF | TGTGCCAGCAGTCCATCTTCGACGGGGACTGAAGCTTTCTTT
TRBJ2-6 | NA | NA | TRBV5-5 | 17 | CASSLEGTASGANVLTF | TGTGCCAGCAGCTTGGAAGGCACAGCCTCTGGGGCCAACGTCCTGACTTTC
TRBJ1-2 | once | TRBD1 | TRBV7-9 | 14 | CASSPSGTGGGYTF | TGTGCCAGCAGCCCAAGTGGGACAGGGGGTGGCTACACCTTC
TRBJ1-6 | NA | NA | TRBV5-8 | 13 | CASSLGWNSPLHF | TGTGCCAGCAGCTTGGGATGGAATTCACCCCTCCACTTT
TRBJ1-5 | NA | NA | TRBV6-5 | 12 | CASTDGNQPQHF | TGTGCCAGCACCGACGGAAATCAGCCCCAGCATTTT
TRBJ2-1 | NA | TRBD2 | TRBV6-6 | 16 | CASSWSGGAVENEQFF | TGTGCCAGCAGTTGGAGCGGGGGGGCTGTCGAAAATGAGCAGTTCTTC
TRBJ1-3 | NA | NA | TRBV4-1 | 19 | CASSQDRTGSPLPGNTIYF | TGCGCCAGCAGCCAAGATCGCACAGGGAGCCCTCTTCCTGGAAACACCATATATTTT
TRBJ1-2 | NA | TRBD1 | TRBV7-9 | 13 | CASSRGTAYGYTF | TGTGCCAGCAGCAGAGGGACAGCCTATGGCTACACCTTC
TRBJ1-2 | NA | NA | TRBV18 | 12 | CASSTANYGYTF | TGTGCCAGCTCAACCGCTAACTATGGCTACACCTTC
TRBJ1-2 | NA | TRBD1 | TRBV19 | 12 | CASLDRNYGYTF | TGTGCCAGTTTGGACAGGAACTATGGCTACACCTTC
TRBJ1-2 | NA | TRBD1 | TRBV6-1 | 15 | CASLDRDWVGSSYTF | TGTGCCAGCCTGGACAGGGACTGGGTCGGTAGTAGCTACACCTTC
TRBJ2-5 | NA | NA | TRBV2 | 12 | CAYSPDRKTQYF | TGTGCCTACTCCCCGGACCGCAAGACCCAGTACTTC
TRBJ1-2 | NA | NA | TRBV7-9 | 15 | CASSLATGRSYGYTF | TGTGCCAGCAGCTTAGCTACGGGGCGAAGCTATGGCTACACCTTC
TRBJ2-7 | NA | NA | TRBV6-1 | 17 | CASSDLRLGNPSYEQYF | TGTGCCAGCAGTGACCTACGGCTGGGAAATCCCTCCTACGAGCAGTACTTC
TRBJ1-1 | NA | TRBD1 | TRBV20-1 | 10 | CSAKQGEAFF | TGCAGTGCCAAACAGGGGGAAGCTTTCTTT
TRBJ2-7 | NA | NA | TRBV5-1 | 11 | CASSLESEQYF | TGCGCCAGCAGCTTGGAGAGCGAGCAGTACTTC
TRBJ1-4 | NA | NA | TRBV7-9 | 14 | CASSLDSRREKLFF | TGTGCCAGCAGCTTAGATTCCCGAAGAGAAAAACTGTTTTTT
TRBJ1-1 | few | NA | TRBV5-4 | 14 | CASSLGRKGTEAFF | TGTGCCAGCAGCTTGGGCAGGAAAGGCACTGAAGCTTTCTTT
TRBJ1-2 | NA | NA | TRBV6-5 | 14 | CASSTKARAYGYTF | TGTGCCAGCAGTACTAAAGCCAGGGCATACGGCTACACCTTC
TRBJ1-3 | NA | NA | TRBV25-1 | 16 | CASSESGGPGGNTIYF | TGTGCCAGCAGTGAATCTGGGGGGCCGGGTGGAAACACCATATATTTT
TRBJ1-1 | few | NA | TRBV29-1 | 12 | CSAIRQNTEAFF | TGCAGCGCCATAAGACAGAACACTGAAGCTTTCTTT
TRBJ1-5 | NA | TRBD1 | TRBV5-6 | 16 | CASSLTGGTDNQPQHF | TGTGCCAGCAGCCTGACAGGGGGCACTGACAATCAGCCCCAGCATTTT
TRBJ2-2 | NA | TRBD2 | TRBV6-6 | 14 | CASRLAGDTGELFF | TGTGCCAGTCGACTAGCGGGGGACACCGGGGAGCTGTTTTTT
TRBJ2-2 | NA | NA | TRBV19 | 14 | CASSIVGFTGELFF | TGTGCCAGTAGTATAGTCGGTTTTACCGGGGAGCTGTTTTTT
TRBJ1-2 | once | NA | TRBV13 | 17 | CASSLLGQGAGDYGYTF | TGTGCCAGCAGCTTACTAGGCCAGGGCGCCGGGGACTATGGCTACACCTTC
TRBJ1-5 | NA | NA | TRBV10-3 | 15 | CAISEASGSNQPQHF | TGTGCCATCAGTGAGGCGTCGGGGAGCAATCAGCCCCAGCATTTT
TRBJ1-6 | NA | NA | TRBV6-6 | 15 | CASSYRGETARALHF | TGTGCCAGCAGTTACCGGGGGGAAACGGCCCGGGCCCTCCACTTT
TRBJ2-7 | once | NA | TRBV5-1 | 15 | CASSSRDKSSYEQYF | TGCGCCAGCAGCTCCCGGGACAAGAGCTCCTACGAGCAGTACTTC
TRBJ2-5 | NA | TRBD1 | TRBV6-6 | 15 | CASSYGGTGRETQYF | TGTGCCAGCAGTTATGGTGGGACAGGACGGGAGACCCAGTACTTC
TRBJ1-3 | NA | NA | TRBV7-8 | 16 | CASSLAFAESGNTIYF | TGTGCCAGCAGCTTAGCGTTTGCGGAGTCGGGAAACACCATATATTTT